This T cell receptor (beta chain) was observed in a study of OX40 agonist ivuxolimab in advanced cancers. Study in general: Enrolled patients in dose escalation had cancers that were hepatocellular carcinoma, melanoma, renal cell or head and neck cancer.

Between the trimmed V and J ends, which lost 1 base and 8 bases, there was a span of 5 bases. The V gene's germline CDR1 is KGHSH and CDR2 LQKENI. This CDR3 has 12 residues. The protocol was immunoSEQ multiplex PCR, while the TCRdb copy is restricted to in-frame clones and leaves out a portion. The table records 100,000 or so clones, 87% of them present only once. The TCR originated in an adult with an advanced solid tumor such as melanoma, head and neck, liver or kidney cancer. The sequenced sample was CD4+ or CD8+ T cells sorted from blood, obtained in a trial of the OX40 agonist ivuxolimab. This chain links TRBV18 with TRBJ1-4; possibly TRBD1 for D (5 bases). CDR3 bases: TGTGCCAGCTCACCACGGGGGGAAAAACTGTTTTTT. It encodes CASSPRGEKLFF.